This T cell receptor beta chain was captured in a study of glioma-infiltrating T cells after dendritic cell vaccination (dated by TCRdb to 2016 to 2017). Turning to the overall study: A cohort of 15 glioblastoma patients from Phase I and II dendritic cell vaccination trials was included, of whom 9 were newly diagnosed and 6 had recurrent disease. Each patient got three intradermal injections of the dendritic cell vaccine, spaced at biweekly intervals, in the arm below the axilla. Deep sequencing of TCR beta CDR3 regions was used to quantify tumor-infiltrating lymphocyte content and compare tumor and blood repertoires in dendritic cell-vaccinated glioblastoma patients. Between the early 2000s and the early 2010s, patients were given autologous tumor lysate-pulsed dendritic cell vaccination. The vaccine was prepared from monocyte-derived dendritic cells that were cultured for about 7 days with IL-4 and GM-CSF and then pulsed overnight with autologous tumor lysate. Survival after dendritic cell vaccination was correlated with TCR sequencing metrics, such as TIL content and the overlap between tumor and blood repertoires.

Concerning this clone itself: Its target antigen remains unknown. No much larger clone exists at a distance of one base, and base qualities are not known.

Via the germline V gene, CDR1 is SNHLY and CDR2 FYNNEI. The CDR3 contains 13 residues, cysteine and phenylalanine counted. CDR3 DNA only is kept here, 39 bases in frame from base 1. V is trimmed back by 5 bases and J by 6 bases, and the junction contains 5 bases that no gene match accounts for. What the work shows at the level of the full study, not this receptor alone: No direct relationship between TCR clonality and survival was found, suggesting a diverse polyclonal response may matter. The three-group TCR overlap response model was characterized as speculative, and prospective validation of the model was stated to be required. Higher estimated pretreatment TIL content predicted longer time to progression and overall survival after dendritic cell vaccination. The cohort was small and heterogeneous, and full blood and tumor sets were available for few patients, with initial-recurrent tumor pairs available for even fewer patients.

Patients were selected for having adequate residual fresh-frozen tumor tissue and more than two years of available survival data. Although molecular status otherwise differed among the glioblastoma patients, no patient had an isocitrate dehydrogenase mutation. PBMC collection took place before vaccination, two weeks after the third vaccination, and at tumor progression if progression occurred. The Qiagen DNeasy Blood extraction Kit was used for extraction of genomic DNA. The immunoSEQ assay amplified TCRB CDR3 regions from approximately 2 micrograms of genomic DNA, or from all available DNA when less than that amount was available. Multiplex PCR used 60 forward primers for TCR V beta segments and 13 reverse primers for J beta segments. Synthetic control templates were spiked into each sample at limiting dilution to estimate reads per starting template. The Illumina HiSeq System generated 87 bp sequencing reads. As for the authors' bioinformatics: PCR and sequencing errors were removed by a nearest neighbor algorithm that merged closely related sequences. TCR overlap was measured as the percentage of unique tumor TCR beta sequences also present in the same patient's peripheral blood. What TCRdb holds here is the immuneACCESS table cut down to in-frame rearrangements. Part of the clones is not present; checked against another copy, under half of the missing clones reflect an unresolved V gene, and the others are unexplained. V and J calls and clone size follow that table, whereas D and trimming were derived from the DNA. The sample table shows approximately 82,000 clones, and around nine tenths are seen once. The ten largest clonotypes hold about 3.2% of the sample.

The specimen was blood, collected before dendritic cell vaccination. This receptor was identified in a human donor with glioblastoma. This chain joins TRBV2 to TRBJ2-3, and TRBD1 matches 7 of the central bases. At the DNA level, the sequence is TGTGCCAGCAGTACAGGGGCCCGGGATACGCAGTATTTT. Its protein product is CASSTGARDTQYF.